This entry lists 26 T cell receptor beta chains sequenced from one sample in a study of post-analysis software for immune sequencing data. Findings and limits, study-wide: The study found TRBV5-6, TRBV5-1 and TRBV20-1 among several TRBV segments more frequent in patients than controls.

The TCR beta cDNA libraries carried unique molecular identifiers. One entry per CDR3 protein, called by TCRdb with MiXCR from the PCR reads. The data hold fewer than 850,000 distinct CDR3 sequences, with roughly 27% observed a single time. These receptors' targets are unknown. The sequencing sample was made of blood. The source of these receptors is a girl aged 10-17 years with multiple sclerosis.

The chain uses TRBV6-5 and TRBJ2-1, with D perhaps assigned TRBD1 or TRBD2 (6 bases each). The J call may not be correct, given that the DNA end is closer to TRBJ2-7. The CDR3 totals 14 residues. Germline values: CDR1 MNHEY, CDR2 SVGAGI. The CDR3 bases are TGTGCCAGCAGGCACGGGGGCACCTACAATGAGCAGTACTTC. As protein: CASRHGGTYNEQYF.

There are many counts of this clonotype. The J gene is TRBJ2-1, the V gene TRBV29-1; D unclear. Trimming removed 4 bases from V and 7 bases from J, with 8 bases in between. The CDR3 consists of 11 residues. CDR1 is SQVTM and CDR2 is ANQGSEA in the germline V gene. CDR3 region: CSVVRPNEQFF. For the CDR3, the DNA is TGCAGCGTTGTCCGGCCTAATGAGCAGTTCTTC.

The chain is built from TRBV3-1 and TRBJ2-7, with D maybe TRBD1 (6 bases). Between the trimmed V and J ends, which lost 1 base and 2 bases, there was a span of 12 bases. This CDR3 spans 15 amino acids. The V gene's germline CDR1 is LGHDT and CDR2 YNNKEL (reference sequence). CDR3 amino acids: CASSQADRRTYEQYF. For the CDR3, the DNA is TGTGCCAGCAGCCAAGCGGACAGAAGAACCTACGAGCAGTACTTC.

The V and J genes are TRBV20-1 and TRBJ1-1; D unclear. This CDR3 comprises 13 residues. Trimming pared 6 bases from V and 6 bases from J, leaving 17 bases between. Germline V gene sequence: CDR1 DFQATT, CDR2 SNEGSKA (reference sequence). The DNA for the CDR3 is TGCAGTGCCCCCGGGCGGGGTGCGGCTGAAGCTTTCTTT. Translation: CSAPGRGAAEAFF.

The V call is TRBV2, the J call TRBJ2-5; 7 nucleotides align to TRBD1. V shed 6 bases, J shed 3 bases, and the junction held 16 bases outside the gene matches. Germline CDR1 and CDR2: SNHLY and FYNNEI. The CDR3 runs 17 residues. CDR3 in amino acids: CASRRDRTGATKETQYF. For the CDR3, the DNA is TGTGCCAGCAGAAGAGACCGAACAGGGGCCACCAAAGAGACCCAGTACTTC.

This sequence joins TRBV10-3 and TRBJ1-5; a possible D gene is TRBD1 (6 bases). CDR3 length: 14 amino acids. The germline CDR1 and CDR2 sequences are ENHRY and SYGVKD. V was clipped by 11 bases and J by 0 bases, with 14 bases between them. This chain's CDR3 is CAAWSGASNQPQHF. As DNA, the CDR3 is TGTGCCGCCTGGTCAGGGGCTAGCAATCAGCCCCAGCATTTT.

In this sample, this clonotype turned up a few times. The genes are TRBV6-5 and TRBJ1-2; D call uncertain. Trimming took off 2 bases at V and 3 bases at J, with 10 bases between the two ends. The CDR3 totals 14 residues. CDR1 MNHEY and CDR2 SVGAGI come from the germline V gene. CDR3 nucleotide sequence: TGTGCCAGCAGTTACCGCCCGGTTGACTATGGCTACACCTTC. Residues: CASSYRPVDYGYTF.

This chain connects TRBV5-1 to TRBJ2-2, with 7 bases aligning to TRBD1. The germline gives CDR1 SGHRS, CDR2 YFSETQ. The V and J ends lost 8 bases and 3 bases, in that order; junction bases with no gene match: 13. The CDR3 spans 16 residues. The CDR3 DNA reads TGCGCCAGTAGCATACAGGGGTTCAAGGACACCGGGGAGCTGTTTTTT. This translates into CASSIQGFKDTGELFF.

There are many counts of this clonotype. As DNA, the CDR3 is TGCGCCAGCAGCCAAGATCAATCCCCCGTGGAGACCCAGTACTTC. It translates to CASSQDQSPVETQYF. V is TRBV4-3 and J is TRBJ2-5; the D is unclear. V lost 0 bases, J lost 5 bases, and 13 bases lay in between. Germline V gene sequence: CDR1 LGHNA, CDR2 YSLEER. CDR3 length: 15 residues.

This clonotype was detected only a few times. J is TRBJ1-5 and V is TRBV9; D is uncertain. The CDR3 totals 14 residues. Germline lookup yields CDR1 SGDLS and CDR2 YYNGEE. The germline V and J ends were trimmed by 3 bases and 5 bases, with 12 bases remaining between them. CDR3 sequence: CASSADSADQPQHF. The DNA of the CDR3 is TGTGCCAGCAGCGCGGACTCCGCCGATCAGCCCCAGCATTTT.

J is TRBJ1-2 and V is TRBV29-1; D unclear. The CDR3 totals 11 residues. CDR1 is SQVTM, CDR2 ANQGSEA, per germline. The V gene lost 8 bases and the J gene lost 3 bases, with 10 bases spanning the gap. This CDR3 reads CSIGMDYGYTF. Written as DNA, the CDR3 is TGCAGCATTGGGATGGACTATGGCTACACCTTC.

This chain uses TRBV5-1 with TRBJ2-1; D unresolved. Trimming removed 2 bases from V and 4 bases from J, with 10 bases in between. CDR3 length: 14 residues. From germline, CDR1 is SGHRS and CDR2 YFSETQ. This chain's CDR3 is CASSFSAPYNEQFF. The CDR3 DNA reads as TGCGCCAGCAGCTTTTCCGCCCCGTACAATGAGCAGTTCTTC.

This clonotype was seen many times. The rearrangement links TRBV7-8 to TRBJ2-5; D gene unclear. V lost 1 base to trimming and J lost 2 bases, with 14 bases between them. The length of the CDR3 is 16 residues. Germline V gives CDR1 SGHVS, CDR2 FQNEAQ. CDR3 DNA: TGTGCCAGCAGCTTAGGGCGATCTAGTCGACAAGAGACCCAGTACTTC. Protein product: CASSLGRSSRQETQYF.

J is TRBJ1-2 and V is TRBV20-1, with D uncertain. V gave up 0 bases and J gave up 6 bases, with 14 bases separating them. CDR3 size: 14 residues. Per the germline V gene, CDR1 is DFQATT and CDR2 is SNEGSKA (reference sequence). The CDR3 is CSARDKVLRNGYTF. The CDR3 region has the DNA TGCAGTGCTAGAGATAAAGTCCTACGGAATGGCTACACCTTC.

This clonotype has only a few counts. CDR3 sequence reads: CSVETSGQGASYEQYF. CDR3 sequence (DNA): TGCAGCGTTGAAACCTCGGGACAGGGGGCCTCCTACGAGCAGTACTTC. J is TRBJ2-7 and V is TRBV29-1; TRBD1 aligns across 12 bases. The CDR3 consists of 16 residues. CDR1 and CDR2 from the germline V gene are SQVTM and ANQGSEA. J gave up 0 bases and V 2 bases, and 5 bases lay outside the gene matches.

A few counts support this clonotype. The gene calls are TRBV29-1 and TRBJ2-2, with D perhaps TRBD1 or TRBD2 (7 bases each). Germline CDR1 is SQVTM and CDR2 is ANQGSEA. The CDR3 runs to 15 residues. Between the trimmed V and J ends, which lost 2 bases and 3 bases, there was a span of 13 bases. For the CDR3, the DNA is TGCAGCGTTGAAAGACAGGGAGGGTACACCGGGGAGCTGTTTTTT. This sequence encodes CSVERQGGYTGELFF.

On this clonotype itself: One end of the junction fails to match germline, which may point to a read error. The chain joins TRBV29-1 to TRBJ2-3, with 7 bases matching TRBD1. CDR3 length: 13 amino acids. The germline CDR1 and CDR2 sequences are SQVTM and ANQGSEA. Here the CDR3 reads CSAERGLTDTQYF. In DNA, the CDR3 is TGCAGCGCTGAAAGGGGGCTCACAGATACGCAGTATTTT.

This clonotype was seen at least ten times. The chain carries TRBV29-1 and TRBJ2-7, with 11 bases that match TRBD2. The CDR3 contains 14 residues. Germline lookup yields CDR1 SQVTM and CDR2 ANQGSEA. Here the CDR3 DNA reads TGCAGTGCTACCGGGACTAGCGGTTACTACGAGCAGTACTTC. Translation gives CSATGTSGYYEQYF.

CDR3 coding DNA: TGCAGTGCTAGCGGGACAGGGAAAGATACGCAGTATTTT. It yields the protein CSASGTGKDTQYF. V gene TRBV20-1 combines with J gene TRBJ2-3; 9 nucleotides line up with TRBD1. V gave up 3 bases and J gave up 5 bases; unmatched junction bases: 3. The CDR3 is 13 residues long. CDR1 and CDR2 from the germline V gene are DFQATT and SNEGSKA (reference sequence).

The chain uses TRBV9 and TRBJ2-3; weak D call: TRBD2 (6 bases). The V end was cut by 3 bases, the J end by 1 base, with 9 bases between. Looked up from germline, CDR1 is SGDLS and CDR2 is YYNGEE. The CDR3 spans 14 residues. Here the CDR3 reads CASSASVRTDTQYF. CDR3 nucleotide sequence: TGTGCCAGCAGCGCTAGCGTACGCACAGATACGCAGTATTTT. Combining the CDR3 with reference TRBV9 and TRBJ2-3 gives the whole variable domain DSGVTQTPKHLITATGQRVTLRCSPRSGDLSVYWYQQSLDQGLQFLIQYYNGEERAKGNILERFSAQQFPDLHSELNLSSLELGDSALYFCASSASVRTDTQYFGPGTRLTVL.

This chain joins TRBV6-1 and TRBJ2-7; 10 bases fit TRBD2. There are 16 residues in the CDR3. Germline values: CDR1 MNHNS, CDR2 SASEGT. V lost 6 bases, J lost 4 bases, and 12 bases stayed unmatched. The CDR3 DNA follows: TGTGCCAGCAGATCGGTTTTATCTAGCGGGAGTTACGAGCAGTACTTC. It codes for CASRSVLSSGSYEQYF.

This clonotype turned up a few times. The rearrangement links TRBV7-8 to TRBJ2-7, with D possibly being TRBD2 (6 bases). The germline V gene encodes CDR1 SGHVS and CDR2 FQNEAQ. V lost 4 bases and J lost 2, with 12 bases in between. The CDR3 spans 14 residues. CDR3 region: CASSSRLVAYEQYF. In nucleotides, the CDR3 is TGTGCCAGCAGCTCGCGACTAGTCGCCTACGAGCAGTACTTC.

The chain links TRBV20-1 to TRBJ2-1; TRBD2 matches 7 bases. Germline-derived CDR1 and CDR2 are DFQATT and SNEGSKA (reference sequence). V lost 3 bases to trimming and J lost 1 base; unmatched junction nucleotides: 6. The CDR3 consists of 15 residues. The CDR3 nucleotides read TGCAGTGCTAGTTTCGGACTAGAATCCTACAATGAGCAGTTCTTC. It encodes CSASFGLESYNEQFF.

This chain connects TRBV20-1 to TRBJ2-4; 12 positions match TRBD1. The end of the DNA is better explained by TRBJ2-7, so the J call may be wrong. There are 14 residues in the CDR3. Germline CDR1 is DFQATT and CDR2 is SNEGSKA (reference sequence). Here the CDR3 reads CSARAGQGAYEQYF. DNA for the CDR3: TGCAGTGCTAGGGCGGGACAGGGGGCTTACGAGCAGTACTTC.

This sequence joins TRBV6-1 and TRBJ1-1; D is uncertain. Germline V CDR1 and CDR2: MNHNS, SASEGT. CDR3 size: 11 residues. The germline V and J ends were trimmed by 4 bases and 8 bases, with 8 bases remaining between them. The CDR3 loop reads CASSGRGEAFF. CDR3 in DNA: TGTGCCAGCAGTGGGCGGGGAGAAGCTTTCTTT.

This clonotype has more than one count but fewer than ten. V is TRBV5-1 and J is TRBJ2-3; 7 bases are shared with TRBD1. CDR1 is SGHRS, CDR2 YFSETQ, per germline. The CDR3 spans 15 residues. J gave up 0 bases and V 3 bases, and 4 bases lay outside the gene matches. CDR3 nucleotide sequence: TGCGCCAGCAGCTACCGACAGGGAAGCACAGATACGCAGTATTTT. It encodes CASSYRQGSTDTQYF.